Each of the 29 T cell receptor beta chains below was sequenced from the same sample in a study of vaccination and CD4 T cells after COVID-19. Sequencing of cultured CD4+ T cell DNA used the Oncomine TCR Beta short-read assay. TCRdb ran MiXCR on the PCR reads and lists one entry per CDR3 protein. The sample includes over 25,000 distinct CDR3 sequences, 62% of them seen just once. Treatment specified: roughly nine-day PBMC culture with coronavirus spike peptide pools or control peptides (ViraFEST assay). Antigen specificity for these receptors is unknown. The sequences come from CD4+ T cells from blood, cultured in vitro, collected after SARS-CoV-2 vaccination. The receptors come from a human donor who received a COVID-19 vaccine.

V and J are TRBV6-1 and TRBJ1-1; 7 nucleotides line up with TRBD1. Trimming cost V 3 bases and J 1 base; bases outside gene matches: 5. The germline V gene has CDR1 MNHNS and CDR2 SASEGT. This CDR3 spans 15 amino acids. DNA of the CDR3: TGTGCCAGCAGTGAGATGGACAGGAAGAACACTGAAGCTTTCTTT. Protein: CASSEMDRKNTEAFF.

This clonotype was detected only a few times. This chain connects TRBV24-1 to TRBJ1-4, with 8 bases matching TRBD1. Per germline, CDR1 KGHDR and CDR2 SFDVKD. The CDR3 totals 15 residues. Trimming removed 3 bases from V and 7 bases from J; junction bases left unmatched: 6. CDR3 in DNA: TGTGCCACCAGTGATCCCCCAGGGGGCAGTGAAAAACTGTTTTTT. It translates to CATSDPPGGSEKLFF.

The chain carries TRBV19 and TRBJ2-3; TRBD2 aligns across 12 bases. Per the germline V gene, CDR1 is LNHDA and CDR2 is SQIVND (reference sequence). The length of the CDR3 is 18 residues. The ends lost 3 bases at V and 1 base at J; junction bases unmatched: 8. CDR3 residues: CASSMSSGGAVGTDTQYF. The CDR3 bases are TGTGCCAGTAGTATGTCTAGCGGGGGGGCCGTTGGCACAGATACGCAGTATTTT.

CDR3 amino acids: CASSPGRAGYNEQFF. In DNA, the CDR3 is TGTGCCAGCAGCCCAGGTAGGGCCGGCTACAATGAGCAGTTCTTC. The gene calls are TRBV9 and TRBJ2-1; D remains ambiguous. Germline-derived CDR1 and CDR2 are SGDLS and YYNGEE. V was trimmed by 4 bases and J by 3 bases, leaving 14 bases between them. The CDR3 has 15 amino acids.

For the CDR3, the DNA is TGTGCCAGCAGCAAAGTTGACAGGGCCTACGAGCAGTACTTC. Encoded protein: CASSKVDRAYEQYF. V is TRBV21-1 and J is TRBJ2-7; TRBD1 is taken as the D call from the table, unchecked against the DNA. TRBV21-1 corresponds to a pseudogene. This CDR3 comprises 14 residues.

This clonotype was observed a few times. The chain employs TRBV20-1 and TRBJ1-2; D is ambiguous. V was clipped by 0 bases and J by 2 bases, with 1 base between them. The CDR3 totals 11 residues. Germline CDR1 reads DFQATT; CDR2 reads SNEGSKA (reference sequence). This CDR3 is CSARENYGYTF. Here the CDR3 DNA reads TGCAGTGCTAGAGAAAACTATGGCTACACCTTC.

J is TRBJ2-7 and V is TRBV6-5; D may be TRBD2 (6 bases). Trimming took off 2 bases at V and 6 bases at J, with 14 bases between the two ends. Germline V lookup: CDR1 MNHEY, CDR2 SVGAGI. This CDR3 is 14 amino acids long. The CDR3 region has the DNA TGTGCCAGCAGTTACGGGCTAGCGCTAGGCGAGCAGTACTTC. Protein product: CASSYGLALGEQYF.

This chain links TRBV20-1 with TRBJ2-1; 8 nucleotides align to TRBD2. V was pared by 2 bases and J by 8 bases, with 11 bases of the junction left unmatched. CDR1 and CDR2 (germline): DFQATT, SNEGSKA (reference sequence). There are 15 residues in the CDR3. The CDR3 DNA follows: TGCAGTGCTAGACCTCTAGCGGGCCCGGGGCATGAGCAGTTCTTC. It yields the protein CSARPLAGPGHEQFF.

The chain is built from TRBV27 and TRBJ1-5, with D perhaps TRBD1 (6 bases). Trimming took off 6 bases at V and 3 bases at J, with 12 bases between the two ends. Germline V CDR1 and CDR2: MNHEY, SMNVEV (reference sequence). The CDR3 extends over 14 amino acids. The CDR3, as DNA: TGTGCCAGCAGCTCTGGACAGTACAATCAGCCCCAGCATTTT. It encodes CASSSGQYNQPQHF.

The chain has TRBV19 and TRBJ1-1, with D unclear. V lost 4 bases to trimming and J lost 4 bases, with 7 bases between them. This CDR3 spans 12 amino acids. Germline V gene lookup returns CDR1 LNHDA and CDR2 SQIVND (reference sequence). CDR3 protein: CASSNQITEAFF. The CDR3 nucleotides read TGTGCCAGTAGTAACCAGATCACTGAAGCTTTCTTT.

The CDR3 region is CASSPGPRGEKLFF. DNA for the CDR3: TGTGCCAGCAGTCCCGGGCCCCGGGGTGAAAAACTGTTTTTT. The gene calls are TRBV6-1 and TRBJ1-4; D remains ambiguous. CDR3 length: 14 amino acids. Between the trimmed V and J ends, which lost 5 bases and 7 bases, there was a span of 14 bases. Germline lookup yields CDR1 MNHNS and CDR2 SASEGT.

On this clonotype itself: The DNA is omitted, as the CDR3 cannot be located on it reliably, and the CDR3 follows TCRdb's listing. This chain links TRBV7-5 with TRBJ2-7. TRBV7-5 is a pseudogene segment. The CDR3 has 17 amino acids, counting both end residues. The CDR3 reads CISVPEAPRVQPYEQYF.

The genes are TRBV12-3 or TRBV12-4 and TRBJ1-1; D is ambiguous. The CDR3 has 14 amino acids. Trimming removed 3 bases from V and 1 base from J, with 9 bases in between. CDR3 bases: TGTGCCAGCAGTTTCCCGGGGTGGAACACTGAAGCTTTCTTT. Translated, it gives CASSFPGWNTEAFF.

This clonotype occurred a few times. The V and J genes are TRBV10-3 and TRBJ1-1; D is unclear. Trimming removed 4 bases from V and 3 bases from J, with 6 bases in between. The CDR3 has 12 residues. CDR1 and CDR2 from the germline V gene are ENHRY and SYGVKD. The DNA of the CDR3 is TGTGCCATCAGTGGAGTTGACACTGAAGCTTTCTTT. It translates to CAISGVDTEAFF.

The chain has TRBV5-1 and TRBJ2-1; D might be TRBD2 (5 bases). The germline V gene has CDR1 SGHRS and CDR2 YFSETQ. Trimming removed 6 bases at V and 10 bases at J, with 17 bases between. The CDR3 covers 13 residues. The CDR3 loop is CASIKAGGREQFF. DNA of the CDR3: TGCGCCAGCATAAAGGCAGGAGGTAGGGAGCAGTTCTTC.

The V gene is TRBV6-1, the J gene TRBJ1-6; 7 bases align to TRBD1. The CDR3 sequence is 13 residues long. Per the germline V gene, CDR1 is MNHNS and CDR2 is SASEGT. Trimming removed 8 bases from V and 5 bases from J; junction bases left unmatched: 3. The CDR3 nucleotides read TGTGCCAGCTCTACAGGGGATAATTCACCCCTCCACTTT. It specifies CASSTGDNSPLHF.

This chain uses TRBV10-2 with TRBJ2-2, with 7 bases that match TRBD2. V lost 8 bases and J lost 0; bases outside the gene matches: 3. The CDR3 is 14 residues long. CDR1 and CDR2 (germline): WSHSY, SAAADI. The CDR3, as DNA: TGCGCCAGCGGGACTAACCCGAACACCGGGGAGCTGTTTTTT. It codes for CASGTNPNTGELFF.

The chain joins TRBV7-8 to TRBJ1-6; D not certain. The CDR3 sequence is 12 residues long. Deletions cut 1 base from V and 10 bases from J, with 5 bases between. The V gene's germline CDR1 is SGHVS and CDR2 FQNEAQ. In DNA form, the CDR3 reads TGTGCCAGCAGCTTAGTGGACTCACCCCTCCACTTT. Translation gives CASSLVDSPLHF. The whole variable domain, remainder taken from reference TRBV7-8 and TRBJ1-6, is GAGVSQSPRYKVAKRGQDVALRCDPISGHVSLFWYQQALGQGPEFLTYFQNEAQLDKSGLPSDRFFAERPEGSVSTLKIQRTQQEDSAVYLCASSLVDSPLHFGNGTRLTVT.

This clonotype was counted only a few times. The chain recombines TRBV6-1 with TRBJ2-5; a weak D match, TRBD2 (5 bases). The germline V gene encodes CDR1 MNHNS and CDR2 SASEGT. V was pared by 7 bases and J by 2 bases, with 14 bases between. This CDR3 is built from 14 residues. The CDR3 sequence is CASTTRRTQETQYF. CDR3 DNA sequence: TGTGCCAGCACCACAAGGAGGACTCAAGAGACCCAGTACTTC.

V usage is TRBV12-3 or TRBV12-4 and J usage is TRBJ2-7; either TRBD1 or TRBD2 may supply D (5 bases each). This CDR3 contains 13 residues. Trimming took 5 bases from V and 6 from J, leaving 14 bases between them. The CDR3 region is CASSVLGRPEQYF. The CDR3 nucleotides are TGTGCCAGCAGTGTGTTGGGACGGCCCGAGCAGTACTTC.

This chain connects TRBV30 to TRBJ2-5, with D perhaps assigned TRBD1 or TRBD2 (5 bases each). The CDR3 sequence is 13 residues long. Germline values: CDR1 GTSNPN, CDR2 SVGIG (reference sequence). Trimming cost V 5 bases and J 7 bases, with 17 bases left between them. The CDR3 sequence: CAWGDPAVGTQYF. The CDR3 nucleotides read TGTGCCTGGGGGGACCCCGCCGTAGGGACCCAGTACTTC.

The chain employs TRBV28 and TRBJ1-1; 8 bases fit TRBD1. The length of the CDR3 is 14 residues. Germline V gene sequence: CDR1 MDHEN, CDR2 SYDVKM. Germline trimming cut 3 bases from V and 5 bases from J; bases unmatched to any gene: 5. As DNA, the CDR3 is TGTGCCAGCAGTTTCACAGGGGGGAGAACTGAAGCTTTCTTT. Translating it yields CASSFTGGRTEAFF.

The chain couples TRBV7-8 to TRBJ2-3; D may be TRBD1 (6 bases). This CDR3 comprises 16 residues. The germline V gene encodes CDR1 SGHVS and CDR2 FQNEAQ. Deletions cut 1 base from V and 3 bases from J, with 14 bases between. The chain's CDR3 is CASSLVTGQATDTQYF. The CDR3 coding sequence is TGTGCCAGCAGCTTAGTTACAGGGCAAGCAACAGATACGCAGTATTTT.

The chain couples TRBV2 to TRBJ2-3; 9 bases line up with TRBD2. From germline, CDR1 is SNHLY and CDR2 FYNNEI. The trim removed 7 bases at V and 1 base at J, leaving 12 bases unmatched. The CDR3 sequence is 17 residues long. CDR3 nucleotide sequence: TGTGCCAGCACTCCGGGGATGGGACTAGCTCGCACAGATACGCAGTATTTT. This gives the protein CASTPGMGLARTDTQYF.

The chain couples TRBV24-1 to TRBJ2-1; possibly TRBD1 for D (5 bases). CDR3 length: 15 amino acids. The ends were cut back, 2 bases at V and 7 bases at J, with 14 bases in the middle. The V gene's germline CDR1 is KGHDR and CDR2 SFDVKD. The DNA for the CDR3 is TGTGCCACCAGTGATTCGAGACAGTTGGGTAATGAGCAGTTCTTC. It is translated as CATSDSRQLGNEQFF.

This sequence joins TRBV7-8 and TRBJ1-2; D uncertain. Trimming took off 8 bases at V and 3 bases at J, with 7 bases between the two ends. The CDR3 length is 11 residues. Germline values: CDR1 SGHVS, CDR2 FQNEAQ. CDR3 bases: TGTGCCAGCGGTGGGGACTATGGCTACACCTTC. This gives the protein CASGGDYGYTF.

The chain combines TRBV4-2 with TRBJ2-2; perhaps TRBD2 as D (5 bases). With 5 bases removed from V and 1 base from J, the gap between germline ends came to 11 bases. The CDR3 sequence is 15 residues long. The germline V gene has CDR1 LGHNA and CDR2 YNFKEQ. The CDR3 sequence: CASSTGNRNTGELFF. CDR3 DNA: TGTGCCAGCAGCACGGGAAACAGGAACACCGGGGAGCTGTTTTTT.

The rearrangement links TRBV20-1 to TRBJ1-4, with 7 nucleotides matching TRBD1. Trimming removed 1 base from V and 8 bases from J; junction bases left unmatched: 10. Germline V gene sequence: CDR1 DFQATT, CDR2 SNEGSKA (reference sequence). The CDR3 runs to 15 residues. In DNA, the CDR3 is TGCAGTGCTAGAGGAGGACAGGATGTTGTGGAAAAACTGTTTTTT. Translated, it gives CSARGGQDVVEKLFF.

This chain joins TRBV30 and TRBJ1-5; D not certain. There are 13 residues in the CDR3. V lost 3 bases, J lost 3 bases, and 9 bases lay in between. CDR1 GTSNPN and CDR2 SVGIG come from the germline V gene (reference sequence). The CDR3 DNA reads TGTGCCTGGAGCACGCAGAACAATCAGCCCCAGCATTTT. Its protein product is CAWSTQNNQPQHF.